This entry lists 11 T cell receptor beta chains sequenced from one sample in a study of identifying expanded T cells in peripheral blood. Method: immunoSEQ multiplex PCR; TCRdb's copy keeps in-frame clones and lacks some. The sample includes roughly 100,000 clones, roughly 88% of them seen just once. The sequencing input was blood. The receptors derive from a person aged 18-70 years in good health.

V gene TRBV2 combines with J gene TRBJ1-5; 10 nucleotides match TRBD1. The germline gives CDR1 SNHLY, CDR2 FYNNEI. J was trimmed by 0 bases and V by 9 bases; bases with no gene match: 5. The CDR3 extends over 15 amino acids. The chain's CDR3 is CASDRGLGSNQPQHF. The CDR3 DNA reads as TGTGCCAGTGACAGGGGGCTCGGTAGCAATCAGCCCCAGCATTTT.

This chain uses TRBV18 with TRBJ2-1; TRBD2 aligns across 13 bases. The CDR3 length is 15 residues. Germline loops: CDR1 KGHSH, CDR2 LQKENI. J lost 8 bases, V lost 6 bases, and 7 bases had no gene match. CDR3 bases: TGTGCCAGCTCGCAGGGACTAGCGGGGTGGGATGAGCAGTTCTTC. It is translated as CASSQGLAGWDEQFF.

The chain couples TRBV2 to TRBJ2-3; TRBD1 or TRBD2 may be the D gene (5 bases each). The V gene's germline CDR1 is SNHLY and CDR2 FYNNEI. CDR3 size: 16 residues. Trimming shortened V by 2 bases and J by 7 bases, and 19 bases separated the two germline ends. The CDR3 protein is CASSESRRQRGHTQYF. The CDR3 coding sequence is TGTGCCAGCAGTGAATCGCGGAGACAGAGGGGACATACGCAGTATTTT.

The chain uses TRBV19 and TRBJ1-5; tentatively, D is TRBD1 (6 bases). The CDR3 contains 14 residues. Germline assignment: CDR1 LNHDA and CDR2 SQIVND (reference sequence). V was cut by 4 bases and J by 3 bases, with 10 bases left in between. The CDR3 here is CASSTHRDNQPQHF. The CDR3, as DNA: TGTGCCAGTAGTACGCACAGGGACAATCAGCCCCAGCATTTT.

This clone occurred once. This sequence joins TRBV28 and TRBJ1-5; perhaps TRBD1 as D (6 bases). The CDR3 extends over 15 amino acids. The germline V and J ends were trimmed by 4 bases and 7 bases, with 17 bases remaining between them. CDR1 and CDR2 from the germline V gene are MDHEN and SYDVKM. This CDR3 reads CASSSLQGGVQPQHF. Written as DNA, the CDR3 is TGTGCCAGCAGTTCCCTACAGGGCGGGGTGCAGCCCCAGCATTTT.

The gene calls are TRBV7-2 and TRBJ2-1, with no clear D. CDR1 and CDR2 from the germline V gene are SGHTA and FQGNSA. Trimming removed 0 bases from V and 4 bases from J, with 13 bases in between. CDR3 length: 16 residues. The CDR3 DNA sequence: TGTGCCAGCAGCTTAGCGAGGTTAGGTCGTTACAATGAGCAGTTCTTC. Its protein product is CASSLARLGRYNEQFF.

V and J are TRBV5-1 and TRBJ2-1, with 10 positions matching TRBD2. V trimming: 0 bases; J trimming: 6 bases; junction bases outside the gene matches: 3. This CDR3 has 15 amino acids. Germline V lookup: CDR1 SGHRS, CDR2 YFSETQ. CDR3 sequence (DNA): TGCGCCAGCAGCTTGGAGCTAGCGGGAGTCAATGAGCAGTTCTTC. Translating it yields CASSLELAGVNEQFF.

The chain joins TRBV5-1 to TRBJ2-1; D call uncertain. This CDR3 has 12 residues. Between the trimmed V and J ends, which lost 4 bases and 15 bases, there was a span of 17 bases. CDR1 SGHRS and CDR2 YFSETQ come from the germline V gene. The CDR3: CASSDQSTPSFF. Here the CDR3 DNA reads TGCGCCAGCAGCGATCAATCGACTCCCTCGTTCTTC.

V usage is TRBV9 and J usage is TRBJ1-5; TRBD1 matches 7 bases. The CDR3 is made up of 15 amino acids. V lost 0 bases to trimming and J lost 9 bases; unmatched junction nucleotides: 9. CDR1 and CDR2 (germline): SGDLS, YYNGEE. Here the CDR3 reads CASSVGAGGLGPQHF. The CDR3 bases are TGTGCCAGCAGCGTAGGCGCAGGGGGTCTAGGGCCCCAGCATTTT.

The chain uses TRBV7-2 and TRBJ1-4; tentative D call: TRBD1 (5 bases). V was shortened by 5 bases and J by 5 bases, with 9 bases between the two germline ends. In germline, CDR1 is SGHTA, CDR2 FQGNSA. The CDR3 runs 13 residues. The CDR3 DNA follows: TGTGCCAGCAGCCTCGGGGGAAATGAAAAACTGTTTTTT. Protein sequence: CASSLGGNEKLFF.

This chain links TRBV5-4 with TRBJ2-7; the D gene is possibly TRBD2 (5 bases). V gave up 0 bases and J gave up 9 bases, with 13 bases separating them. CDR1 is SGHNT, CDR2 YYREEE, per germline (reference sequence). CDR3 size: 13 residues. CDR3 sequence reads: CASSLGEGYRQYF. CDR3 DNA: TGTGCCAGCAGCTTGGGAGAGGGTTATAGGCAGTACTTC. The full variable domain, completed using reference TRBV5-4 and TRBJ2-7, is ETGVTQSPTHLIKTRGQQVTLRCSSQSGHNTVSWYQQALGQGPQFIFQYYREEENGRGNFPPRFSGLQFPNYSSELNVNALELDDSALYLCASSLGEGYRQYFGPGTRLTVT.